Sequencing of this TCR beta chain was carried out in a study of CD8 T cells in ankylosing spondylitis. Study-wide results and limits: Disease-linked clones bore a CD8+ phenotype, appearing relatively rarely in peripheral blood. Blood from ankylosing spondylitis patients appeared to carry a characteristic roughly 8-variant TCR beta motif.

TCRdb passed the 5' RACE reads through MiXCR, listing each CDR3 protein once. The top ten hold approximately 15% of the sample, which has more than 150,000 distinct CDR3 sequences, around 13% seen once. The CDR3 extends over 14 amino acids. Germline CDR1 and CDR2: MNHEY and SVGEGT. V lost 6 bases and J lost 7; bases outside the gene matches: 7. This clonotype was picked up a small number of times. What it recognizes is unknown. This chain links TRBV6-2 or TRBV6-3 with TRBJ2-1, with TRBD2 matching over 9 bases. The receptor's source is a male donor with ankylosing spondylitis or in good health (not recorded which). Sequencing was carried out using blood, either unsorted or a sorted T cell fraction (not recorded which). For the CDR3, the DNA is TGTGCCAGCAGGGGAGCCGGACTAGCGAATGAGCAGTTCTTC. This sequence encodes CASRGAGLANEQFF.